Listed below are T cell receptor beta chains from one sample, sequenced in a study of blood T cells in healthy people across ages. TCRdb re-called the 5' RACE reads through MiXCR, storing one row per CDR3 protein. The table shows 1.5 million to 2 million distinct CDR3 sequences, with 49% occurring only once. Sequences were obtained from blood. These TCRs come from a woman aged 40 to 50 in good health. CDR3s include the opening cysteine and the closing phenylalanine or tryptophan. D genes are given only for firm matches. Not all rows give a size; the values are once, few, many and, for expanded clones, a class.

J	D	size	V	DNA	CDR3
TRBJ2-1	.	.	TRBV2	TGTGCCAGCACGCTAGCTTCCTACAATGAGCAGTTCTTC	CASTLASYNEQFF
TRBJ2-7	TRBD1	few	TRBV20-1	TGCAGTGCTCCCCAGACAGGGGGCTACGAGCAGTACTTC	CSAPQTGGYEQYF
TRBJ2-5	.	.	TRBV7-9	TGTGCCAGCAGCTTAGGTTCACGAGTCCAAGAGACCCAGTACTTC	CASSLGSRVQETQYF
TRBJ2-5	.	many	TRBV20-1	TGCAGTGCTAGAGCGGGTGGCAAAGAGACCCAGTACTTC	CSARAGGKETQYF
TRBJ2-1	.	few	TRBV7-2	TGTGCCAGCAGCTTATCGGCTCAGCGGACTTACAATGAGCAGTTCTTC	CASSLSAQRTYNEQFF
TRBJ2-5	TRBD1	.	TRBV7-9	TGTGCCAGCAGCTTAGGACAGGGGGCGTTTCAGTACTTC	CASSLGQGAFQYF
TRBJ2-3	TRBD2	.	TRBV18	TGTGCCAGCTCACCCGAAGGGACTAGCGTAGATTCAGATACGCAGTATTTT	CASSPEGTSVDSDTQYF
TRBJ2-3	.	.	TRBV20-1	TGCAGTGCTAGAAATCCCGATGTGGCGCAGTATTTT	CSARNPDVAQYF
TRBJ2-3	TRBD2	.	TRBV5-1	TGCGCCAGCAGCGGGACTACCACCGGGGATACGCAGTATTTT	CASSGTTTGDTQYF
TRBJ2-3	TRBD1	few	TRBV7-9	TGTGCCAGCAGCTCCCCCCGGACAGGGGCCCCCACAGATACGCAGTATTTT	CASSSPRTGAPTDTQYF
TRBJ2-5	.	.	TRBV15	TGTGCCACCGGGGGGTTATCGGGGGCGTCGGAGACCCAGTACTTC	CATGGLSGASETQYF
TRBJ1-6	.	.	TRBV20-1	TGCAGTGCTCCGGGGACGGGAGAGAATTCACCCCTCCACTTT	CSAPGTGENSPLHF
TRBJ1-1	.	.	TRBV5-1	TGCGCCAGCAGCTTGGTTCGATCCGGGGCGGACACTGAAGCTTTCTTT	CASSLVRSGADTEAFF
TRBJ1-5	TRBD1	.	TRBV28	TGTGCCAGCAGGACAGGGGTGCTCAATCAGCCCCAGCATTTT	CASRTGVLNQPQHF
TRBJ1-2	.	few	TRBV7-2	TGTGCCAGCAGCCCACGGGGCCGGGGAGCTAACTATGGCTACACCTTC	CASSPRGRGANYGYTF
TRBJ2-1	.	.	TRBV27	TGTGCCAGCAGTTTAACCACAAGCCACAATGAGCAGTTCTTC	CASSLTTSHNEQFF
TRBJ1-6	TRBD1	few	TRBV27	TGTGCCAGCAGTTTGGACAGGGCATACAATTCACCCCTCCACTTT	CASSLDRAYNSPLHF
TRBJ2-3	.	few	TRBV20-1	TGCAGTGCTAGATCCACAGCAGATACGCAGTATTTT	CSARSTADTQYF
TRBJ2-1	TRBD2	.	TRBV10-1	TGCGCCAGCAGTACCGGACGAGCGGGGAGGAGTGAGCAGTTCTTC	CASSTGRAGRSEQFF
TRBJ2-7	TRBD2	.	TRBV20-1	TGCAGTGCTCTCCTAGCGGGGGGCTACGAGCAGTACTTC	CSALLAGGYEQYF
TRBJ2-5	.	few	TRBV25-1	TGTGCCAGCAGTGACCGGGACGCCCAGTACTTC	CASSDRDAQYF
TRBJ2-1	TRBD2	few	TRBV20-1	TGCAGTGCTACCGCCGGGGGGGGGCTCTACAATGAGCAGTTCTTC	CSATAGGGLYNEQFF
TRBJ2-1	.	.	TRBV15	TGTGCCGCCTCTCGGGACATTAGCTCCTACAATGAGCAGTTCTTC	CAASRDISSYNEQFF
TRBJ1-1	.	.	TRBV27	TGTGTCAGCAGTTTAGATGTCAGGGTCACTCAGGGAGCTTTCTTT	CVSSLDVRVTQGAFF
TRBJ1-2	TRBD1	.	TRBV7-3	TGTGCCAGCAGCTTAACCGGGACAGGGGTCTATGGCTACACCTTC	CASSLTGTGVYGYTF
TRBJ2-2	TRBD1	.	TRBV9	TGTGCCAGCAGCTCGGGGACAGGGGCGAACACCGGGGAGCTGTTTTTT	CASSSGTGANTGELFF
TRBJ1-5	.	.	TRBV9	TGTGCCAGCAGCGTAGGAGGGAGTGATCAGCCCCAGCATTTT	CASSVGGSDQPQHF